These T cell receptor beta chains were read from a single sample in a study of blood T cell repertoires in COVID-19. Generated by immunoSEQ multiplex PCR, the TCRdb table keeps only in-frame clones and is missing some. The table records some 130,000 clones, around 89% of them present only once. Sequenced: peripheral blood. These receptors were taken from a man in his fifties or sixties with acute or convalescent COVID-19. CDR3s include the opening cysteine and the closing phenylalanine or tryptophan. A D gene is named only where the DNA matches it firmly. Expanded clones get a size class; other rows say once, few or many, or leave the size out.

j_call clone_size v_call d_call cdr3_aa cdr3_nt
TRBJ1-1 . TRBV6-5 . CASSYSTGGLSAFF TGTGCCAGCAGTTACTCGACGGGCGGGTTGTCAGCTTTCTTT
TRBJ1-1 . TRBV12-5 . CASGLEQNTEAFF TGTGCTAGTGGTTTGGAACAGAACACTGAAGCTTTCTTT
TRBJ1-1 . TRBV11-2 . CASSRQLMAEAFF TGTGCCAGCAGTAGACAGCTTATGGCTGAAGCTTTCTTT
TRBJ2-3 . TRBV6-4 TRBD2 CASKIAGGSDTQYF TGTGCCAGCAAAATAGCGGGAGGCTCAGATACGCAGTATTTT
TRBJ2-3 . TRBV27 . CASSPRRRDTQYF TGTGCCAGCAGTCCACGGAGGAGAGATACGCAGTATTTT
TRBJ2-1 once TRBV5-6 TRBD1 CASTYGGQGSDEQFF TGTGCCAGCACCTATGGGGGACAGGGGTCCGATGAGCAGTTCTTC
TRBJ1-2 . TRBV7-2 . CASSLILGGAAGYTF TGTGCCAGCAGCTTAATACTGGGGGGGGCGGCGGGCTACACCTTC
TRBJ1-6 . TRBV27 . CASGDQEGKPLHF TGTGCCAGCGGGGACCAGGAGGGGAAACCCCTCCACTTT
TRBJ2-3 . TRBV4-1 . CASSQTEGTDTQYF TGCGCCAGCAGCCAAACGGAGGGAACAGATACGCAGTATTTT
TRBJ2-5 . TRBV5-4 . CASSLGGQYQETQYF TGTGCCAGCAGCTTGGGAGGGCAGTACCAAGAGACCCAGTACTTC
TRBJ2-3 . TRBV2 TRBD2 CASREGVAGGHTQYF TGTGCCAGCAGGGAAGGAGTAGCGGGGGGTCATACGCAGTATTTT
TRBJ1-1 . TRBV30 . CAWSPGPSEAFF TGTGCCTGGAGCCCAGGGCCTTCAGAAGCTTTCTTT
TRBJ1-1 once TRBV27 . CASSLGQGMNTEAFF TGTGCCAGCAGTTTGGGGCAGGGCATGAACACTGAAGCTTTCTTT
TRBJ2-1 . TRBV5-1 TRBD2 CASSFRLAGVHEQFF TGCGCCAGCAGCTTCCGACTAGCGGGAGTTCATGAGCAGTTCTTC
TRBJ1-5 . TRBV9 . CASAPGGRDGQPQHF TGTGCCAGCGCTCCCGGAGGGAGGGATGGCCAGCCCCAGCATTTT
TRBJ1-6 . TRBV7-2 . CASSLVSSYNSPLHF TGTGCCAGCAGCTTAGTGAGCTCCTATAATTCACCCCTCCACTTT
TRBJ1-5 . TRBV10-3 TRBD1 CAISESDRGTRSNQPQHF TGTGCCATCAGTGAGTCGGACAGGGGAACTAGAAGCAATCAGCCCCAGCATTTT
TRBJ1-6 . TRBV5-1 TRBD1 CASSLDGQGYSPLHF TGCGCCAGCAGCTTGGACGGACAGGGTTACTCACCCCTCCACTTT
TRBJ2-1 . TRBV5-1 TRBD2 CASHGASGSGEQFF TGCGCCAGTCACGGGGCTAGCGGGAGTGGAGAGCAGTTCTTC
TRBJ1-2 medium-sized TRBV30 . CAWSVAGVYGYTF TGTGCCTGGAGTGTCGCAGGGGTCTATGGCTACACCTTC
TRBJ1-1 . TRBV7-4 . CASSWPIGLGSEAFF TGTGCCAGCAGCTGGCCCATTGGACTTGGTTCTGAAGCTTTCTTT
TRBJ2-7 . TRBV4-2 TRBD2 CASSQDLAGGRSSEQYF TGTGCCAGCAGCCAAGATTTAGCGGGAGGGCGGTCCTCCGAGCAGTACTTC
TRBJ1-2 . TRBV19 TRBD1 CASSLGQGYANYGYTF TGTGCCAGTAGCCTGGGACAGGGATATGCTAACTATGGCTACACCTTC
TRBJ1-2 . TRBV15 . CATSREQFYGYTF TGTGCCACCAGCAGAGAACAGTTCTATGGCTACACCTTC
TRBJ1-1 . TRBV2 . CASSVTEIGEAFF TGTGCCAGCAGTGTAACAGAGATAGGTGAAGCTTTCTTT
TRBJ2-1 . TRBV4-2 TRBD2 CASSQFPGEGGPGNYNEQFF TGTGCCAGCAGCCAATTCCCGGGAGAGGGAGGGCCGGGGAACTACAATGAGCAGTTCTTC
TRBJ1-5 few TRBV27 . CASSPGRGELGNQPQHF TGTGCCAGCAGTCCCGGGCGGGGGGAGTTGGGCAATCAGCCCCAGCATTTT
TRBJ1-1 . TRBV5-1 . CASSSMLNTEAFF TGCGCCAGCAGCTCCATGTTGAACACTGAAGCTTTCTTT
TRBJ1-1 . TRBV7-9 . CASSLNPGVNTEAFF TGTGCCAGCAGCCTCAACCCAGGGGTGAACACTGAAGCTTTCTTT
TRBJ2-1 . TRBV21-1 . CASSKARASGRGTYNEQFF TGTGCCAGCAGCAAAGCTCGCGCTAGCGGGAGGGGGACCTACAATGAGCAGTTCTTC
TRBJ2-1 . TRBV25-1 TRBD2 CASLGTSAGEQFF TGTGCCAGCTTGGGGACTAGCGCGGGGGAGCAGTTCTTC
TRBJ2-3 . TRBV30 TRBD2 CAWSVLGGLNTDTQYF TGTGCCTGGAGTGTACTGGGGGGACTAAACACAGATACGCAGTATTTT
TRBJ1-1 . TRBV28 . CASSLRTLNTEAFF TGTGCCAGCAGTTTACGGACATTGAACACTGAAGCTTTCTTT
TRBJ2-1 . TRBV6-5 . CASSYSFTGAYNEQFF TGTGCCAGCAGTTACTCTTTTACCGGGGCCTACAATGAGCAGTTCTTC
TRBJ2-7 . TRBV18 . CASSQGLGSYEQYF TGTGCCAGCTCACAGGGACTGGGTTCCTACGAGCAGTACTTC
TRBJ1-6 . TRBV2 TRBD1 CASSDDGQGNSPLHF TGTGCCAGCAGTGACGATGGACAGGGAAATTCACCCCTCCACTTT
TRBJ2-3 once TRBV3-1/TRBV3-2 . CASSHRTDTQYF TGTGCCAGCAGCCACAGGACAGATACGCAGTATTTT
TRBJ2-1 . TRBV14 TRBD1 CASSLRDSGVNEQFF TGTGCCAGCAGCCTTAGGGACAGTGGTGTCAATGAGCAGTTCTTC
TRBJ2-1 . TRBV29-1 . CSVPSSYNEQFF TGCAGCGTCCCCTCGAGCTACAATGAGCAGTTCTTC
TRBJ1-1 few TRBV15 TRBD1 CATSRDGRGHRNTEAFF TGTGCCACCAGCAGAGATGGCAGGGGGCATAGGAACACTGAAGCTTTCTTT